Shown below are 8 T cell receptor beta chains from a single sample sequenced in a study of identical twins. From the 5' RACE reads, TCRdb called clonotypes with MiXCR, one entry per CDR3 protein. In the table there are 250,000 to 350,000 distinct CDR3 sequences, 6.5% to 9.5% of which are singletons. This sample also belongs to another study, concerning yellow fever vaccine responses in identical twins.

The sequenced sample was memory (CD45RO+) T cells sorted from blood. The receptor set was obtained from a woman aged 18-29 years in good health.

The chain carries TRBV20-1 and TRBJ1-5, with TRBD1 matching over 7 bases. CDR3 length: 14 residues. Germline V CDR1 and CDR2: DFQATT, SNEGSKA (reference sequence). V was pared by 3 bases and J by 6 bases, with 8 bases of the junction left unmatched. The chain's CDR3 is CSASDYRQGQPQHF. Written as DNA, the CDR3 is TGCAGTGCTAGTGACTATCGACAGGGTCAGCCCCAGCATTTT.

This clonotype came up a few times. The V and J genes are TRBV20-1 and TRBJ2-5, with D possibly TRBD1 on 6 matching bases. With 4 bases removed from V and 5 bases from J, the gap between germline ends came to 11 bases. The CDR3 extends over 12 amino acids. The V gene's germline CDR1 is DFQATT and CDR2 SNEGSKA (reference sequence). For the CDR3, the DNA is TGCAGTGCTATACAGGGTCCGGAGACCCAGTACTTC. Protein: CSAIQGPETQYF.

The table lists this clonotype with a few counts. The CDR3 region has the DNA TGTGCCAGCAGTCCCCCTGGAAAAGTAGCTAGCCCGGCGTGGGATACGCAGTATTTT. Amino acid sequence: CASSPPGKVASPAWDTQYF. The chain couples TRBV12-3 or TRBV12-4 to TRBJ2-3; tentatively, D is TRBD2 (5 bases). The CDR3 spans 19 residues. The ends were cut back, 5 bases at V and 6 bases at J, with 30 bases in the middle.

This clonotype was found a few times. For the CDR3, the DNA is TGCAGTGCCGGGCCGGGTTATGAGCAGTTCTTC. Translated, it gives CSAGPGYEQFF. V is TRBV20-1 and J is TRBJ2-1; D not resolved. Per the germline V gene, CDR1 is DFQATT and CDR2 is SNEGSKA (reference sequence). The CDR3 is 11 amino acids. V lost 6 bases, J lost 8 bases, and 11 bases lay in between.

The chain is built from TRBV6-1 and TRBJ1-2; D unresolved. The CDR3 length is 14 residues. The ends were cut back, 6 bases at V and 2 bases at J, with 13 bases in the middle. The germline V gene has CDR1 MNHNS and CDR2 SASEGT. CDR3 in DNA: TGTGCCAGCAGATTGTCTTCCGGAAACTATGGCTACACCTTC. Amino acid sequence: CASRLSSGNYGYTF.

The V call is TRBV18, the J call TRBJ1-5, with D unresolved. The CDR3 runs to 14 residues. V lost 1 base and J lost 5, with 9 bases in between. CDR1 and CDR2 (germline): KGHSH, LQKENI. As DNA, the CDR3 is TGTGCCAGCTCACCACTTCAGGCAGATCAGCCCCAGCATTTT. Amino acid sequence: CASSPLQADQPQHF.

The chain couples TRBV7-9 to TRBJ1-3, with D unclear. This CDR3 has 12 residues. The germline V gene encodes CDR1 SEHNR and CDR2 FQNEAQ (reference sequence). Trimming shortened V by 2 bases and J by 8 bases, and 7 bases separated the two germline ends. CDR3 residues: CASSLLLDTIYF. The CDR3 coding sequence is TGTGCCAGCAGCTTACTTTTAGACACCATATATTTT.

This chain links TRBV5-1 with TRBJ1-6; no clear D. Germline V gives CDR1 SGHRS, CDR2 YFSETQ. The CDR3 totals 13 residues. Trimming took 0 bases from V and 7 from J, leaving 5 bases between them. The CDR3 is CASSLAENSPLHF. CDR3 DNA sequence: TGCGCCAGCAGCTTGGCTGAAAATTCACCCCTCCACTTT.